This T cell receptor beta chain was recovered during a study of shared clonotypes between healthy human individuals (dated by TCRdb to between 2020 and 2021). About the study as a whole: The cohort included a few men and a couple of women between 18 and 49 years of age. To increase sequencing depth and limit assay-specific biases, different laboratories used diverse techniques to prepare libraries and sequence TCR repertoires. Each donor's leukapheresis produced roughly between roughly 0.9 and 9 billion PBMCs. To estimate repertoire size and how much clonotypes are shared between individuals, the study performed deep sequencing of blood TCR repertoires from five healthy adults. For each donor, CD4 naive and CD4 memory were each given three plates, CD8 naive was given two plates, and CD8 memory was given one plate.

What the work shows at the level of the full study, not this receptor alone: Compared with non-shared clonotypes, the clonotypes found in all four sorted-subset donors had higher generation probabilities. Estimated clonotype richness was generally larger for naive than for memory subsets. Sharing across four donors was observed for around 4.8% of naive CD4, less than 4% of naive CD8, about 2.3% of memory CD4, and about 0.4% of memory CD8 clonotypes. Because the study included only a small number of donors, the genetic and exposure-history diversity represented was limited. Even with the large sequencing depth, rarefaction of the sorted-subset datasets indicated that sequencing was incomplete. Only blood was sampled, and tissue TCR repertoires likely differ from those in blood. Pairwise subsampling indicated that sequencing depth was expected to affect the degree of clonotype sharing among donors.

TCR CDR3 regions were amplified from genomic DNA by multiplex PCR using the deep immunoSEQ assay. Genomic DNA extracted from each cell subset was distributed evenly over all wells of several immunoSEQ 96-well plates, and each plate served as one replicate. For sorted subsets, roughly 0.2 ug genomic DNA, equal to 25,000 to 35,000 T cell genomes, was loaded into each replicate PCR. Purified libraries were measured with a Qubit 3.0 fluorometer, size-checked on a Bioanalyzer 2100, and measured again with the KAPA Library Quantification kit. Every immunoSEQ 96-well plate was sequenced on a separate single-read 150-cycle Illumina NextSeq 550 flow cell. Under the source paper's analysis protocol: Because the immunoSEQ output held only junctional sequences and lacked quality scores, the filtering could not match the filtering applied to full-length reads. To assign V/J genes and CDR3, sequences were annotated against IMGT germline references using PyIR, a Python wrapper for IgBLAST v1.9. Reads with weak V/J assignments (E-value above 1e-6), missing CDR3, stop codons, out-of-frame junctions, or ambiguous translated residues were removed. V3J clonotypes were defined as sequences sharing an identical inferred V gene, J gene, and CDR3 amino acid sequence. Percentage overlap between repertoires was computed as shared unique clonotypes divided by the size of the smaller repertoire. Richness of each repertoire was evaluated using RTK rarefaction, the Chao1 estimator, and Recon v2.1 estimates of unobserved clonotypes. OLGA was used to compute generation probabilities for all TCRbeta clonotypes that the gDNA method yielded from several donors. TCRdb took over this immuneACCESS table, retaining in-frame rearrangements with V and J assigned. Such tables are incomplete; in checked studies, under half of the missing clones stem from an unresolved V gene, and the remainder is unexplained. Clone size and the V and J calls come from that table; the DNA yielded D and trimming. The table for this sample lists about 680,000 clones; approximately 79% of them were counted only once. The ten top clones hold under 2% of the sample.

The donors were healthy, HIV-negative adults who had no recently reported acute infections or vaccinations. All donors were Caucasian adults living in Nashville, Tennessee, USA. CD4+ T cells were enriched through magnetic negative selection, after which naive cells were positively selected on CD45RA and the remaining negative fraction served as the memory subset. After blood collection by leukapheresis, PBMCs were isolated using Ficoll-Histopaque density gradient centrifugation and then cryopreserved in the vapor phase of liquid nitrogen. Analytical flow cytometry was used to check the purity and quantity of every magnetically sorted T cell population. Genomic DNA was isolated from each sorted fraction and quantified by UV absorbance on a Nanodrop 2000c. About this clone itself: Its binding antigen is unknown. Nothing much larger sits one base from this clone, and base qualities are not available.

The germline V end is reduced by 1 base and the J end by 2 bases; junction bases left unmatched: 3. The CDR3 spans 15 residues, from the cysteine through the phenylalanine. The retained sequence is limited to the CDR3, 45 bases, with the frame set at the first base. The germline V gene (reference sequence) provides CDR1 SEHNR and CDR2 FQNEAQ. The rearrangement combines TRBV7-9 with TRBJ2-3; 7 bases in the junction line up with TRBD2. The receptor comes from a woman in her thirties in good health. Sequences were obtained from memory CD4+ T cells sorted from blood. Per the publication, the cell subset or site label means: CD45RA-negative fraction. The bases are TGTGCCAGCAGCTTAGGCGGGACTAACACAGATACGCAGTATTTT. It codes for CASSLGGTNTDTQYF.